Below are 28 T cell receptor beta chains sequenced from a single sample in a study of metastatic and nonmetastatic thyroid tumors. Every patient was untreated before thyroid surgery. With MiXCR, TCRdb reprocessed the PCR reads. The data show more than 40,000 clones, roughly 15% seen once. The sequencing sample was made of blood. These receptors all stem from a female donor with papillary thyroid cancer or a benign thyroid nodule (not recorded which). Some clones in this sample may be carry-over from other donors' samples.

The V and J genes are TRBV6-5 and TRBJ1-1; 9 bases are a match to TRBD1. J gave up 10 bases and V 3 bases, and 6 bases lay outside the gene matches. The CDR3 sequence is 13 residues long. Looked up from germline, CDR1 is MNHEY and CDR2 is SVGAGI. The CDR3 loop reads CASSYWTGDRAFF. CDR3 bases: TGTGCCAGCAGTTATTGGACAGGGGATCGAGCTTTCTTT.

J is TRBJ2-7 and V is TRBV5-1; D unresolved. This CDR3 is 16 amino acids long. The germline gives CDR1 SGHRS, CDR2 YFSETQ. The V gene lost 1 base and the J gene lost 4 bases, with 18 bases spanning the gap. CDR3 bases: TGCGCCAGCAGCTTGACCACCTCTTTCGTTGGATACGAGCAGTACTTC. Protein: CASSLTTSFVGYEQYF.

This clone has a count of ten or more. The chain uses TRBV5-1 and TRBJ2-1; weak D call: TRBD2 (6 bases). The V gene's germline CDR1 is SGHRS and CDR2 YFSETQ. V was pared by 0 bases and J by 3 bases, with 10 bases between. CDR3 size: 15 residues. As DNA, the CDR3 is TGCGCCAGCAGCTTGGATGGGACTTACTACAATGAGCAGTTCTTC. Residues: CASSLDGTYYNEQFF.

This clone has more than one count but fewer than ten. This may arise from a read error, as a much more abundant clone is one base away. The chain joins TRBV12-3 or TRBV12-4 to TRBJ2-4; unclear D gene. The CDR3 length is 16 residues. Trimming cost V 2 bases and J 0 bases, with 11 bases left between them. Here the CDR3 reads CASSLYPRVAKNIQYF. The CDR3 nucleotides are TGTGCCAGCAGTTTATACCCCCGGGTAGCCAAAAACATTCAGTACTTC.

V gene TRBV5-6 combines with J gene TRBJ2-7; 8 positions agree with TRBD1. The ends lost 4 bases at V and 4 bases at J; junction bases unmatched: 10. The length of the CDR3 is 15 residues. CDR1 is SGHDT and CDR2 is YYEEEE in the germline V gene. This CDR3 is CASSRGGQGAYEQYF. The CDR3 bases are TGTGCCAGCAGCAGAGGAGGGCAGGGGGCTTACGAGCAGTACTTC.

This chain joins TRBV6-1 and TRBJ1-2, with TRBD1 as a possible D gene (6 bases). The V end lost 3 bases, the J end lost 4 bases, and 21 bases lay between the germline ends. The CDR3 has 17 amino acids. Germline V lookup: CDR1 MNHNS, CDR2 SASEGT. CDR3: CASSEIAQGSWRYGYTF. In DNA, the CDR3 is TGTGCCAGCAGTGAGATCGCACAGGGATCCTGGCGCTATGGCTACACCTTC.

This clone was recorded at least ten times. The chain uses TRBV7-2 and TRBJ1-5; 7 nucleotides match TRBD1. The J segment lost 4 bases and the V segment lost 0 bases, leaving 15 bases of the junction unmatched. There are 19 residues in the CDR3. Germline CDR1 reads SGHTA; CDR2 reads FQGNSA. The CDR3 nucleotides are TGTGCCAGCAGCTTAGCTAGGCGTGGGAGGGACAGCGGGAATCAGCCCCAGCATTTT. It yields the protein CASSLARRGRDSGNQPQHF.

This clone was counted between two and nine times. A much larger clone is a single base away; this may be a read error. J is TRBJ1-4 and V is TRBV10-3; no definite D call. With 6 bases removed from V and 6 bases from J, the gap between germline ends came to 5 bases. The length of the CDR3 is 11 residues. CDR1 ENHRY and CDR2 SYGVKD come from the germline V gene. The CDR3 loop reads CAIRVDEKLFF. CDR3 DNA sequence: TGTGCCATCAGGGTCGATGAAAAACTGTTTTTT.

This clone was observed a few times. The rearrangement uses TRBV27 and TRBJ1-5; D perhaps matches TRBD1 (6 bases). The CDR3 extends over 15 amino acids. Germline V gene sequence: CDR1 MNHEY, CDR2 SMNVEV (reference sequence). The ends were cut back, 2 bases at V and 5 bases at J, with 13 bases in the middle. CDR3 DNA sequence: TGTGCCAGCAGTTTAACAAACAGGGTTGATCAGCCCCAGCATTTT. Protein product: CASSLTNRVDQPQHF.

The rearrangement links TRBV9 to TRBJ2-2, with a possible D match to TRBD1 (5 bases). This CDR3 spans 14 amino acids. Trimming removed 0 bases at V and 6 bases at J, with 9 bases between. Germline-derived CDR1 and CDR2 are SGDLS and YYNGEE. CDR3 protein: CASSVAVGPGELFF. CDR3 in DNA: TGTGCCAGCAGCGTAGCTGTGGGGCCCGGGGAGCTGTTTTTT.

At least ten counts were recorded for this clone. CDR3 bases: TGTGCCAGCAGCCAGTCTCTCTACGAGCAGTACTTC. This gives the protein CASSQSLYEQYF. The rearrangement joins TRBV14 to TRBJ2-7; D is undetermined. Germline CDR1 reads SGHDN; CDR2 reads FVKESK. The CDR3 runs to 12 residues. V dropped 3 bases and J dropped 3 bases, with 6 bases sitting between them.

Only a few counts were recorded for this clone. The rearrangement uses TRBV14 and TRBJ1-1, with D perhaps matching TRBD1 (5 bases). Germline lookup yields CDR1 SGHDN and CDR2 FVKESK. The CDR3 length is 14 residues. Trimming stripped 4 bases from V and 5 bases from J, with 14 bases between. The CDR3 DNA sequence: TGTGCCAGCAGCCCGGTTGGGGGTGGGACTGAAGCTTTCTTT. As protein: CASSPVGGGTEAFF.

In its sample, this clone was seen many times. This sequence joins TRBV24-1 and TRBJ2-3, with a possible D match to TRBD1 (6 bases). Looked up from germline, CDR1 is KGHDR and CDR2 is SFDVKD. V lost 9 bases and J lost 2, with 17 bases in between. The CDR3 covers 15 residues. The CDR3 protein is CATGTRTGYTDTQYF. CDR3 nucleotides: TGTGCCACCGGAACCCGAACAGGGTACACAGATACGCAGTATTTT.

This clone occurred many times. The chain uses TRBV29-1 and TRBJ2-6; D might be TRBD1 (5 bases). CDR1 and CDR2 from the germline V gene are SQVTM and ANQGSEA. The CDR3 extends over 15 amino acids. Trimming took off 4 bases at V and 0 bases at J, with 10 bases between the two ends. CDR3 in DNA: TGCAGCGTTGCCGACAGCCCCTCTGGGGCCAACGTCCTGACTTTC. This translates into CSVADSPSGANVLTF.

This clone was counted only a few times. V and J are TRBV6-5 and TRBJ2-2; D is perhaps TRBD1 (5 bases). Looked up from germline, CDR1 is MNHEY and CDR2 is SVGAGI. The CDR3 sequence is 15 residues long. With 2 bases removed from V and 1 base from J, the gap between germline ends came to 8 bases. The CDR3 spells CASSYGAENTGELFF. The CDR3 nucleotides read TGTGCCAGCAGTTACGGGGCAGAGAACACCGGGGAGCTGTTTTTT.

This clone was picked up many times. V gene TRBV11-2 combines with J gene TRBJ2-7; 7 nucleotides match TRBD2. V shed 4 bases and J 6 bases; nucleotides not matched to a gene: 15. Germline V gives CDR1 SGHAT, CDR2 FQNNGV. CDR3 length equals 16 residues. The CDR3 spells CASSSKPRGRVGEQYF. For the CDR3, the DNA is TGTGCCAGCAGCTCCAAGCCTCGTGGGAGGGTAGGCGAGCAGTACTTC.

This clone was seen many times. The J gene is TRBJ2-7, the V gene TRBV12-3 or TRBV12-4; D not certain. CDR3 length: 13 residues. The ends were cut back, 3 bases at V and 3 bases at J, with 9 bases in the middle. In DNA form, the CDR3 reads TGTGCCAGCAGTTTGGAAAATCGCTACGAGCAGTACTTC. Amino acid sequence: CASSLENRYEQYF.

This clone was detected ten times or more. A read error may explain this, as a much larger clone is one base away. Other DNA sequences within the sample encode an identical CDR3. The chain couples TRBV5-1 to TRBJ2-1; 7 bases are a match to TRBD2. V was pared by 3 bases and J by 6 bases, with 6 bases of the junction left unmatched. Germline V lookup: CDR1 SGHRS, CDR2 YFSETQ. CDR3 length: 14 residues. The CDR3 spells CASSWGTGGNEQFF. The CDR3 coding sequence is TGCGCCAGCAGCTGGGGGACGGGGGGCAATGAGCAGTTCTTC.

The table lists this clone with many counts. A much bigger clone sits one base away, suggesting this may be a read error. Other nucleotide sequences from this sample produce the same CDR3. V usage is TRBV30 and J usage is TRBJ2-1; D perhaps matches TRBD2 (6 bases). CDR1 and CDR2 from the germline V gene are GTSNPN and SVGIG (reference sequence). The length of the CDR3 is 12 residues. The CDR3 loop reads CAWSLEGVEQFF. In nucleotides, the CDR3 is TGCGCCTGGAGTCTGGAGGGAGTTGAGCAGTTCTTC.

This clone was seen many times. The chain joins TRBV7-6 to TRBJ2-3; D may be TRBD2 (5 bases). This CDR3 spans 12 amino acids. Germline V gene data show CDR1 as SGHVS and CDR2 as FNYEAQ. With 5 bases removed from V and 6 bases from J, the gap between germline ends came to 9 bases. CDR3 amino acids: CASSHRGDTQYF. The CDR3 DNA reads TGTGCCAGCAGCCATAGAGGGGATACGCAGTATTTT.

V gene TRBV28 combines with J gene TRBJ2-5; 9 nucleotides line up with TRBD1. The J segment lost 4 bases and the V segment lost 6 bases, leaving 12 bases of the junction unmatched. The CDR3 contains 16 residues. Germline assignment: CDR1 MDHEN and CDR2 SYDVKM. CDR3: CASRSGTGIWGETQYF. Here the CDR3 DNA reads TGTGCCAGCAGATCCGGGACAGGGATTTGGGGAGAGACCCAGTACTTC.

The genes are TRBV6-1 and TRBJ1-5; D uncertain. Germline values: CDR1 MNHNS, CDR2 SASEGT. The CDR3 sequence is 15 residues long. V gave up 6 bases and J gave up 0 bases, with 12 bases separating them. This CDR3 is CASRQSFLSNQPQHF. The CDR3, as DNA: TGTGCCAGCAGGCAGAGCTTTCTTAGCAATCAGCCCCAGCATTTT.

This clone appeared a single time. This chain joins TRBV20-1 and TRBJ2-5, with a tentative D call TRBD2 (5 bases). V gave up 3 bases and J gave up 0 bases, with 14 bases separating them. This CDR3 has 15 residues. Germline lookup yields CDR1 DFQATT and CDR2 SNEGSKA (reference sequence). CDR3 residues: CSASPSWWYQETQYF. The CDR3 DNA is TGCAGTGCTAGTCCTAGCTGGTGGTACCAAGAGACCCAGTACTTC.

This clone was picked up many times. The CDR3 sequence: CATNGLTGELFF. The CDR3 region has the DNA TGTGCCACCAATGGGCTAACCGGGGAGCTGTTTTTT. V usage is TRBV24-1 and J usage is TRBJ2-2; D is uncertain. Trimming shortened V by 8 bases and J by 5 bases, and 8 bases separated the two germline ends. Germline loops: CDR1 KGHDR, CDR2 SFDVKD. The CDR3 has 12 residues.

Many counts were recorded for this clone. The chain combines TRBV12-3 or TRBV12-4 with TRBJ1-2; 7 nucleotides agree with TRBD1. V was clipped by 5 bases and J by 4 bases; unmatched bases: 4. The CDR3 length is 13 residues. The CDR3 spells CASSRTGSYGYTF. CDR3 DNA: TGTGCCAGCAGTCGGACAGGAAGCTATGGCTACACCTTC.

This clone was detected many times. The chain carries TRBV29-1 and TRBJ2-7; D perhaps matches TRBD1 (7 bases). V was trimmed by 0 bases and J by 9 bases, leaving 15 bases between them. Germline V gene sequence: CDR1 SQVTM, CDR2 ANQGSEA. The CDR3 runs 13 residues. The CDR3 here is CSVEEARGDGQYF. The DNA for the CDR3 is TGCAGCGTTGAAGAGGCCAGGGGGGACGGGCAGTACTTC.

This clone was observed at least ten times. This chain uses TRBV11-1 with TRBJ2-7, with a possible D match to TRBD1 (6 bases). V was shortened by 5 bases and J by 2 bases, with 13 bases between the two germline ends. Looked up from germline, CDR1 is SGHAT and CDR2 is FQDESV (reference sequence). The CDR3 runs 14 residues. CDR3 amino acids: CASSPSGETYEQYF. The DNA for the CDR3 is TGTGCCAGCAGCCCATCAGGGGAAACCTACGAGCAGTACTTC.

This clone showed up many times. The CDR3 region is CASKDVGGVTDTQYF. The CDR3 coding sequence is TGTGCCAGCAAAGACGTAGGGGGTGTTACAGATACGCAGTATTTT. The chain uses TRBV19 and TRBJ2-3; a weak D match, TRBD1 (6 bases). Trimming removed 9 bases from V and 3 bases from J, with 19 bases in between. CDR1 is LNHDA and CDR2 is SQIVND in the germline V gene (reference sequence). The CDR3 consists of 15 residues.